This passage covers 17 T cell receptor beta chains from one sample sequenced in a study of blood T cell repertoires in COVID-19 (dated by TCRdb to the early 2020s). Libraries were built with the immunoSEQ multiplex PCR assay. Not all clones reach the TCRdb copy of this immuneACCESS table, which keeps in-frame sequences only. Checked studies attribute under half of the gap to unresolved V genes and leave the rest unexplained. This sample lists 85,000 to 100,000 clones; roughly 80% were detected once. Approximately 4.6% of the sample goes to the ten largest clones. Material for sequencing was peripheral blood. The receptor set was obtained from a man older than 75 with COVID-19, enrolled during active disease.

The chain uses TRBV5-1 and TRBJ2-7, with D unclear. The germline V and J ends were trimmed by 0 bases and 4 bases, with 17 bases remaining between them. The CDR3 covers 16 residues. CDR1 and CDR2 from the germline V gene are SGHRS and YFSETQ. Written as DNA, the CDR3 is TGCGCCAGCAGCTTGGACGTGAGACATGGGCCTTACGAGCAGTACTTC. Amino acid sequence: CASSLDVRHGPYEQYF.

The rearrangement joins TRBV5-6 to TRBJ2-3, with 9 bases identical to TRBD2. From germline, CDR1 is SGHDT and CDR2 YYEEEE. The trim removed 6 bases at V and 4 bases at J, leaving 9 bases unmatched. The CDR3 runs to 15 residues. CDR3 bases: TGTGCCAGCACCACGAATGGCGGGGGGGCAGATACGCAGTATTTT. Encoded protein: CASTTNGGGADTQYF.

On this clone itself: One end of the junction is discordant with germline, which a read error may explain. V usage is TRBV29-1 and J usage is TRBJ2-1, with 8 bases fitting TRBD1. Germline V gene data show CDR1 as SQVTM and CDR2 as ANQGSEA. The CDR3 length is 12 residues. The CDR3 is CSADQGKDRAVF. The CDR3 nucleotides are TGCAGCGCTGATCAAGGCAAGGACAGGGCGGTCTTC.

This chain connects TRBV6-5 to TRBJ1-1; 8 bases agree with TRBD1. The CDR3 has 13 residues. Germline V gene lookup returns CDR1 MNHEY and CDR2 SVGAGI. After removal of 6 bases from V and 8 bases from J, the junction contained 8 bases not matched to a gene. The CDR3 loop reads CASSRRWDREAFF. The CDR3 DNA follows: TGTGCCAGCAGCCGAAGATGGGACAGGGAAGCTTTCTTT.

The chain joins TRBV7-2 to TRBJ2-7, with TRBD1 matching 9 bases. Germline lookup yields CDR1 SGHTA and CDR2 FQGNSA. The CDR3 is 16 residues long. J lost 6 bases, V lost 4 bases, and 13 bases had no gene match. CDR3: CASSSARGQGEREQYF. The DNA for the CDR3 is TGTGCCAGCAGCTCCGCCCGGGGACAGGGAGAGCGCGAGCAGTACTTC.

The chain uses TRBV5-4 and TRBJ2-1; TRBD2 is a possible D gene (6 bases). Per germline, CDR1 SGHNT and CDR2 YYREEE (reference sequence). V lost 5 bases and J lost 8, with 23 bases in between. This CDR3 has 16 residues. CDR3: CASSSTGTRQNDEQFF. The CDR3 nucleotides read TGTGCCAGCAGTTCAACCGGGACTCGCCAGAACGATGAGCAGTTCTTC. The variable domain in full, with the rest retrieved from reference TRBV5-4 and TRBJ2-1, is ETGVTQSPTHLIKTRGQQVTLRCSSQSGHNTVSWYQQALGQGPQFIFQYYREEENGRGNFPPRFSGLQFPNYSSELNVNALELDDSALYLCASSSTGTRQNDEQFFGPGTRLTVL.

This clone appeared once. V usage is TRBV10-2 and J usage is TRBJ2-2; D is unresolved. Looked up from germline, CDR1 is WSHSY and CDR2 is SAAADI. V was clipped by 4 bases and J by 0 bases, with 15 bases between them. The CDR3 consists of 17 residues. CDR3 residues: CASSALLVHPNTGELFF. The CDR3 region has the DNA TGCGCCAGCAGTGCCCTCCTAGTTCACCCGAACACCGGGGAGCTGTTTTTT.

The chain has TRBV6-6 and TRBJ1-2; the D gene is possibly TRBD1 (6 bases). Germline V gives CDR1 MNHNY, CDR2 SVGAGI (reference sequence). V was pared by 5 bases and J by 5 bases, with 21 bases between. The CDR3 has 16 amino acids. The CDR3 reads CASSPLGGGGRYGYTF. The CDR3 DNA reads as TGTGCCAGCAGTCCCCTCGGGGGGGGCGGACGTTATGGCTACACCTTC.

This chain uses TRBV18 with TRBJ1-1, with 8 bases lining up with TRBD1. The CDR3 loop spans 19 amino acids. CDR1 and CDR2 from the germline V gene are KGHSH and LQKENI. Unmatched junction bases numbered 19, after V lost 2 bases and J lost 5 bases. CDR3 residues: CASSPRPTGGGQRDTEAFF. CDR3 DNA sequence: TGTGCCAGCTCACCAAGGCCCACAGGGGGAGGGCAAAGAGATACTGAAGCTTTCTTT.

The chain links TRBV7-2 to TRBJ1-1; the D gene is possibly TRBD1 (5 bases). The V and J ends lost 4 bases and 1 base respectively, with 10 bases between them. The CDR3 contains 14 residues. Per germline, CDR1 SGHTA and CDR2 FQGNSA. The CDR3 region is CASSSQGKNTEAFF. CDR3 in DNA: TGTGCCAGCAGCTCCCAGGGAAAGAACACTGAAGCTTTCTTT.

This chain uses TRBV7-7 with TRBJ2-5; D ambiguous. The germline CDR1 and CDR2 sequences are SSHAT and FNYEAQ (reference sequence). V shed 1 base and J shed 5 bases, with 8 bases lying between them. This CDR3 has 13 amino acids. CDR3 nucleotide sequence: TGTGCCAGCAGCTTAGTCTATCGGGAGACCCAGTACTTC. Amino acids: CASSLVYRETQYF.

This clone was seen a few times. The rearrangement joins TRBV4-2 to TRBJ2-3; maybe TRBD2 (6 bases). Deletions cut 1 base from V and 5 bases from J, with 10 bases between. The CDR3 loop spans 14 amino acids. Germline V gives CDR1 LGHNA, CDR2 YNFKEQ. The CDR3 spells CASSQARGQDTQYF. The CDR3 bases are TGTGCCAGCAGCCAAGCGCGGGGCCAAGATACGCAGTATTTT.

This chain connects TRBV29-1 to TRBJ1-1; D possibly corresponds to TRBD1 (6 bases). Looked up from germline, CDR1 is SQVTM and CDR2 is ANQGSEA. CDR3 size: 13 residues. Trimming pared 0 bases from V and 8 bases from J, leaving 13 bases between. The DNA of the CDR3 is TGCAGCGTTGAAGACCAACCAGGGGTGGAAGCTTTCTTT. Residues: CSVEDQPGVEAFF.

The chain combines TRBV27 with TRBJ2-5; the D gene is possibly TRBD2 (6 bases). The V and J ends lost 4 bases and 5 bases respectively, with 17 bases between them. The CDR3 is 15 amino acids. The germline CDR1 and CDR2 sequences are MNHEY and SMNVEV (reference sequence). In DNA form, the CDR3 reads TGTGCCAGCAGTTCAGGCGGGGCCTCCTTGGAGACCCAGTACTTC. Its translation is CASSSGGASLETQYF.

The chain combines TRBV20-1 with TRBJ1-2; D is undetermined. The CDR3 sequence is 16 residues long. Between the trimmed V and J ends, which lost 3 bases and 1 base, there was a span of 18 bases. Germline CDR1 and CDR2: DFQATT and SNEGSKA (reference sequence). The CDR3 region is CSASPRRGLYNYGYTF. The CDR3 nucleotides are TGCAGTGCTAGTCCTCGTAGAGGGCTATATAACTATGGCTACACCTTC.

V and J are TRBV6-5 and TRBJ2-1, with 12 positions matching TRBD1. The CDR3 covers 16 residues. Per the germline V gene, CDR1 is MNHEY and CDR2 is SVGAGI. J gave up 9 bases and V 4 bases, and 10 bases lay outside the gene matches. The CDR3 DNA is TGTGCCAGCAGTTCTCACCGGGACAGGGGGCTAGGTGAGCAGTTCTTC. Its protein is CASSSHRDRGLGEQFF.

This clone appeared a single time. The V and J genes are TRBV5-8 and TRBJ1-6; 8 bases fit TRBD1. CDR1 and CDR2 from the germline V gene are SGHTS and YDEGEE. The V segment lost 4 bases and the J segment 0 bases; nucleotides outside the gene matches: 3. The length of the CDR3 is 16 residues. As DNA, the CDR3 is TGTGCCAGCAGCCGGACAGGGAGCTCCTATAATTCACCCCTCCACTTT. Protein product: CASSRTGSSYNSPLHF.